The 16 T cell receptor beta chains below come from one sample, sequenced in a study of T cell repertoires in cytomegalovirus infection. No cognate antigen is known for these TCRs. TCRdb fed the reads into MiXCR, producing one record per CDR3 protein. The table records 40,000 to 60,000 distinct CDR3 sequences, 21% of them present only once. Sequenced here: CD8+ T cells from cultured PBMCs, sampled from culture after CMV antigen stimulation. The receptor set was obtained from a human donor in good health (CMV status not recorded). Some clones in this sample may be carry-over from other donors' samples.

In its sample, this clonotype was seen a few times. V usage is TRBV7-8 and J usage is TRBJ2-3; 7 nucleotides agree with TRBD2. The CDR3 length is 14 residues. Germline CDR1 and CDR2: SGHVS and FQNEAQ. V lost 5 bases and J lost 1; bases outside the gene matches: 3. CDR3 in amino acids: CASSNRGGTDTQYF. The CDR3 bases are TGTGCCAGCAGCAATCGGGGGGGCACAGATACGCAGTATTTT.

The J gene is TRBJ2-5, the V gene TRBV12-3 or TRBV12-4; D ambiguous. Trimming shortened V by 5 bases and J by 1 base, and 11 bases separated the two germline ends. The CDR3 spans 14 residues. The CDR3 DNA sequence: TGTGCCAGCAGTCACCGATCCCTCCAAGAGACCCAGTACTTC. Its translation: CASSHRSLQETQYF.

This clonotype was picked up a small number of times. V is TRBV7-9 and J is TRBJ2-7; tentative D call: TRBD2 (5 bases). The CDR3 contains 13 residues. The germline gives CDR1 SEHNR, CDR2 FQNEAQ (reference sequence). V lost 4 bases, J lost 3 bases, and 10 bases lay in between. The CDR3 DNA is TGTGCCAGCAGCTCTACTAGTAGCTACGAGCAGTACTTC. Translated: CASSSTSSYEQYF.

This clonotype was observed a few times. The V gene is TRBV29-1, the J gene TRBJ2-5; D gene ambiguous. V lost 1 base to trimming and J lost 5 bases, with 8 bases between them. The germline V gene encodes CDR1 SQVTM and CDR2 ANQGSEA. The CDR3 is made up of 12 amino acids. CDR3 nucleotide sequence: TGCAGCGTTGAAGTTAGAGTTGAGACCCAGTACTTC. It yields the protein CSVEVRVETQYF.

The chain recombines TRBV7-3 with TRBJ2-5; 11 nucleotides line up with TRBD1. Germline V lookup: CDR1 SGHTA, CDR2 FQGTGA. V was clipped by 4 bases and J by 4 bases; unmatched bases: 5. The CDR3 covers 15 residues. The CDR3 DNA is TGTGCCAGCAGCTCAGGGACAGGGGGAAGAGAGACCCAGTACTTC. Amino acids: CASSSGTGGRETQYF.

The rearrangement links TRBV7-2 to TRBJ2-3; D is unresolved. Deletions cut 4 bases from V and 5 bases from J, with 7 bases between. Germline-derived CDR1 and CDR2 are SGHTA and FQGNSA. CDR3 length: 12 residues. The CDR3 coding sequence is TGTGCCAGCAGCTCACGTCGAGATACGCAGTATTTT. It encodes CASSSRRDTQYF.

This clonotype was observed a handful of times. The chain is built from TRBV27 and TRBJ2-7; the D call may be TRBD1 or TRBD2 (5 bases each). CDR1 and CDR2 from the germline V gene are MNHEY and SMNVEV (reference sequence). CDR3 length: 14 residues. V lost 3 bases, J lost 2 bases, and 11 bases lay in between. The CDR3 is CASSFGTAAYEQYF. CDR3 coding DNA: TGTGCCAGCAGTTTCGGGACGGCGGCCTACGAGCAGTACTTC.

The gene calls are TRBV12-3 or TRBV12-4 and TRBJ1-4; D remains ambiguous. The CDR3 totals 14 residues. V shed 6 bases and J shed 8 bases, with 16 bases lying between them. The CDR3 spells CASSPTGMGEKLFF. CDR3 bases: TGTGCCAGCAGCCCCACCGGAATGGGGGAAAAACTGTTTTTT.

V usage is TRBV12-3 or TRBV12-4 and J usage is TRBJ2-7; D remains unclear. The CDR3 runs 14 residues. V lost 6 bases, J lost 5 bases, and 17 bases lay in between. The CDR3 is CASRPRPTSDEQYF. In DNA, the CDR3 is TGTGCCAGCAGACCACGGCCTACGAGCGACGAGCAGTACTTC.

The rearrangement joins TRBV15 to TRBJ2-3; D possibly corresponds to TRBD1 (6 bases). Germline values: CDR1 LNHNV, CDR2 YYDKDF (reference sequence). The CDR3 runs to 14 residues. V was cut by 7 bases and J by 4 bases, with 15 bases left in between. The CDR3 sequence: CATNRALGADTQYF. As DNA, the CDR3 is TGTGCCACCAACAGGGCCTTAGGTGCAGATACGCAGTATTTT.

CDR3 DNA sequence: TGTGCCAGCAGCTCAAAGCCGGGGGTCCCTTCAGATACGCAGTATTTT. Translating gives CASSSKPGVPSDTQYF. The chain combines TRBV7-3 with TRBJ2-3; D is possibly TRBD2 (6 bases). The CDR3 totals 16 residues. The ends were cut back, 4 bases at V and 4 bases at J, with 18 bases in the middle. Germline V gene lookup returns CDR1 SGHTA and CDR2 FQGTGA.

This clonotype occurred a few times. The CDR3 bases are TGTGCCAGCAGCTTAGGGCCCACAGGGGGCAATGAGCAGTTCTTC. Its protein product is CASSLGPTGGNEQFF. The chain employs TRBV7-2 and TRBJ2-1; 8 positions agree with TRBD1. The CDR3 contains 15 residues. V lost 1 base, J lost 6 bases, and 5 bases stayed unmatched. Looked up from germline, CDR1 is SGHTA and CDR2 is FQGNSA.

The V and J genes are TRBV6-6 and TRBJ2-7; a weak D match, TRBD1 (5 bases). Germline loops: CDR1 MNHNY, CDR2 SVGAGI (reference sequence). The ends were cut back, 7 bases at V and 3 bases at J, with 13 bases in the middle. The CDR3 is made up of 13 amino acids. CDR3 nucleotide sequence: TGTGCCAGCAATCAAGGGGCGCTCTACGAGCAGTACTTC. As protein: CASNQGALYEQYF.

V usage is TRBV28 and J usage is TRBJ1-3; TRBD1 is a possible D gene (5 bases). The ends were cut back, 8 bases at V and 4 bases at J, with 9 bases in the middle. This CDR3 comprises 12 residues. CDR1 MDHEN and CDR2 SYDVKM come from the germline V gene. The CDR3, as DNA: TGTGCCAGCGGGGGAAGGGGAAACACCATATATTTT. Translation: CASGGRGNTIYF.

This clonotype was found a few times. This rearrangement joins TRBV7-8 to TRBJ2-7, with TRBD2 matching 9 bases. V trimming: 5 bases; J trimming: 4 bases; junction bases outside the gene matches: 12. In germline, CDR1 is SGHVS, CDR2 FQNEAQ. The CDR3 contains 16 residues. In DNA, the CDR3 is TGTGCCAGCAGCCGCGACTCCGGGACTAGCAGATACGAGCAGTACTTC. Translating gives CASSRDSGTSRYEQYF.

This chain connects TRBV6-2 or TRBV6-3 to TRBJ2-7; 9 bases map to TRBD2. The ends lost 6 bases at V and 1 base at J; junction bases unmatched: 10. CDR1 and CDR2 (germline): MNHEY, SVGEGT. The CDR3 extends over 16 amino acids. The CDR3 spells CASSYPRAGGSYEQYF. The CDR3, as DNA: TGTGCCAGCAGCTATCCTCGGGCGGGAGGGTCCTACGAGCAGTACTTC.